Listed below are T cell receptor beta chains from one sample, sequenced in a study of blood T cell repertoires in COVID-19. Assay: immunoSEQ multiplex PCR; the TCRdb copy retains only in-frame clones and omits some. The data hold 400,000 or so clones, with around 87% observed a single time. The sequencing sample was made of PBMCs or T cells enriched from blood (not recorded which). The receptors originated from a man aged 25-40 years who had recovered from COVID-19. The conserved cysteine and the conserved F or W are not part of the CDR3 here.

v_gene,CDR3aa
TRBV28,ASTPHGDRAGYT
TRBV5-4,ASSLRGAGPYNEQF
TRBV11-2,ASSLDHAGDGELF
TRBV28,ASSSGQGEKLF
TRBV7-3,ASSLTVNTEAF
TRBV24-1,ATSDKAAGGYYNEQF
TRBV10-3,AISWKGGIGELF
TRBV7-9,ASSLGTEPQRGYT
TRBV5-1,ASSLRSGSGIGGPYEQY
TRBV7-2,ASSLGTASTDTQY
TRBV7-7,ASSHLPLAGVNNEQF
TRBV20-1,SASRGQENSPLH
TRBV4-1,ASSPDRGLSNQPQH
TRBV10-3,AITSGSPDTQY
TRBV7-9,ASSSSVDTGELF
TRBV6-1,ASSDALDRDEQF
TRBV18,ASSPRTLPTTYEQY
TRBV14,ASSPQMGTHNEQF
TRBV28,ASTLGTSGSTSYEQY
TRBV19,ASSTVSQNIQY
TRBV2,ASSVGLAGRTQY
TRBV5-4,ASRQQGHQETQY
TRBV7-2,ASSLRLAGGDTQY
TRBV6-5,ASRMGGGYGYT
TRBV2,ASSNTGLAGDEQF
TRBV19,ASRWAANHYEQY
TRBV15,ATSTGQFQETQY
TRBV7-9,ASSLGGSGDTQY
TRBV7-7,ASSLGWVAGVETQY
TRBV6-5,ASSFSGRTSYNEQF
TRBV15,ATSRLVDREKLF
TRBV29-1,SVAETGYHEQY
TRBV5-1,ASSLEGGAEQF
TRBV29-1,SVVTERTDTQY
TRBV5-8,ASSLYRNTEAF
TRBV28,ASRGSGGQPQH
TRBV12-3/TRBV12-4,ASSSRQTEAF
TRBV28,ASHRGPGNTIY
TRBV6-5,ASSYSGSSYNEQF
TRBV6-4,ASRQQGGDTEAF
TRBV5-1,ASSLGDRGLYEQY
TRBV6-5,ASSYGSGMGEQF
TRBV12-5,ASGLNRQRAGELF
TRBV28,ASSSGILLSN
TRBV5-1,ASSLEGHSYNEQF